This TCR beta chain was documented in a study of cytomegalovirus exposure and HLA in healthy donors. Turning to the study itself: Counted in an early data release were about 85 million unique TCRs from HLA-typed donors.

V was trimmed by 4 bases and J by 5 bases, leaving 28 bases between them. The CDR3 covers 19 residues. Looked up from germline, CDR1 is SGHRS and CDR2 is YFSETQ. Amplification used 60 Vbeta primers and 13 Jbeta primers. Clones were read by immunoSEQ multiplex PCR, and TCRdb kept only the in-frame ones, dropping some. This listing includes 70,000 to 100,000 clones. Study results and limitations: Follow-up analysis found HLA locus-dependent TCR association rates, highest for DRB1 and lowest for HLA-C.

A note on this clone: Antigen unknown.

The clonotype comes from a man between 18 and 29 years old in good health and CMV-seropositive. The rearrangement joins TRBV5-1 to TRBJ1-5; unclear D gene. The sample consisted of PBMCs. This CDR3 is CASSPGIFMRRDRHQPQHF. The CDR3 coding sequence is TGCGCCAGCAGCCCGGGTATTTTCATGCGGCGGGATCGCCATCAGCCCCAGCATTTT.